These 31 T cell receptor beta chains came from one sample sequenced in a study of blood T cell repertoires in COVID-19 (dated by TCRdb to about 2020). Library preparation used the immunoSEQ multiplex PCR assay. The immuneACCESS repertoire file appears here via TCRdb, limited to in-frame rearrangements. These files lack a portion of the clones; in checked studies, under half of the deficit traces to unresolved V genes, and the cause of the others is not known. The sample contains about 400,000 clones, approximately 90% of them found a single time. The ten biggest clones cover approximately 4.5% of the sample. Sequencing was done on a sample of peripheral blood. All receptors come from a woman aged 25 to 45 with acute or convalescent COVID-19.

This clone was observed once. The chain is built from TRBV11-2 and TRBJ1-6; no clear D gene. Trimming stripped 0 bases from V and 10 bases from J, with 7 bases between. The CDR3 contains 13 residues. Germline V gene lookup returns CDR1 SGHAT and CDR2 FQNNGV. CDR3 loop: CASSLDGRSPLHF. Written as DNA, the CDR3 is TGTGCCAGCAGCTTAGATGGGAGATCACCCCTCCACTTT.

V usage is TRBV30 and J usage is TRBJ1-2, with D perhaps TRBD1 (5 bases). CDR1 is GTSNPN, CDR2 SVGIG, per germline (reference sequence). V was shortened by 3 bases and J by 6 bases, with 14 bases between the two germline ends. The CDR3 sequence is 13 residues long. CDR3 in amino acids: CAWSGRPGNGYTF. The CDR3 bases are TGTGCCTGGAGCGGCCGGCCAGGGAATGGCTACACCTTC.

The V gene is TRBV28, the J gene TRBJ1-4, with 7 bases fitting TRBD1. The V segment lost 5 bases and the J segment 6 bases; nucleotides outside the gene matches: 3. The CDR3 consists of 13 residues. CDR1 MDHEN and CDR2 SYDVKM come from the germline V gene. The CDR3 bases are TGTGCCAGCAGTCCAGGACAGGATGAAAAACTGTTTTTT. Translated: CASSPGQDEKLFF.

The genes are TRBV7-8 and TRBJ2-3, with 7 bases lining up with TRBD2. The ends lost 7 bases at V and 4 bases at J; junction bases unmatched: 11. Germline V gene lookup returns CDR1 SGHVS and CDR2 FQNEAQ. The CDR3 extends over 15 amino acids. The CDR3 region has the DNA TGTGCCAGCACCTCCTCCACTAGCGCCCCAGATACGCAGTATTTT. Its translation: CASTSSTSAPDTQYF. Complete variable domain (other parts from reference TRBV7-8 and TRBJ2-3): GAGVSQSPRYKVAKRGQDVALRCDPISGHVSLFWYQQALGQGPEFLTYFQNEAQLDKSGLPSDRFFAERPEGSVSTLKIQRTQQEDSAVYLCASTSSTSAPDTQYFGPGTRLTVL.

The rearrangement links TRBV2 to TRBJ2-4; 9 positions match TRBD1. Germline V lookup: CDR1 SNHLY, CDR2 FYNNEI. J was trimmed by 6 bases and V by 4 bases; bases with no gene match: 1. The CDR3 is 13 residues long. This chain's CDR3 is CASSATGGNIQYF. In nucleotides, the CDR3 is TGTGCCAGCAGTGCGACAGGGGGAAACATTCAGTACTTC.

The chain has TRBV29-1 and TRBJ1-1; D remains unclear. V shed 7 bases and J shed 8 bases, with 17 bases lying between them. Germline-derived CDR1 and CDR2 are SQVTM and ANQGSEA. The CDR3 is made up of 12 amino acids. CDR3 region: CSGEGRLPEAFF. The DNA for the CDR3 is TGCAGCGGAGAAGGCAGGTTACCCGAAGCTTTCTTT.

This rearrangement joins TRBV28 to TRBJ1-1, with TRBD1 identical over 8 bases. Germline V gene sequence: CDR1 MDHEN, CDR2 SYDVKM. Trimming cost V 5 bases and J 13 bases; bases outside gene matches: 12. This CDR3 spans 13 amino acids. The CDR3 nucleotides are TGTGCCAGCAGTCCTGGACAGGGTAAGGGGGGTTTCTTT. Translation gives CASSPGQGKGGFF.

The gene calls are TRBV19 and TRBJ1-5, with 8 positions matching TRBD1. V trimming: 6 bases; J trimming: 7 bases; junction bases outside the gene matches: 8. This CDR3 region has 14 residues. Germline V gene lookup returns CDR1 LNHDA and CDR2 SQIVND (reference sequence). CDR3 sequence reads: CASRTGAPGQPQHF. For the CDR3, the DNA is TGTGCCAGTAGGACAGGGGCCCCAGGGCAGCCCCAGCATTTT.

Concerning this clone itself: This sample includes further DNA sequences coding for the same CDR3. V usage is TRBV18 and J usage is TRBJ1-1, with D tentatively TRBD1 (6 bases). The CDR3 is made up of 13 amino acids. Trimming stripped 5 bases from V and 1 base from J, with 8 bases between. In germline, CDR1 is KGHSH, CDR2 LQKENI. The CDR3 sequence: CASSSDRNTEAFF. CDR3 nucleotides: TGTGCCAGCTCATCGGACAGGAACACTGAAGCTTTCTTT.

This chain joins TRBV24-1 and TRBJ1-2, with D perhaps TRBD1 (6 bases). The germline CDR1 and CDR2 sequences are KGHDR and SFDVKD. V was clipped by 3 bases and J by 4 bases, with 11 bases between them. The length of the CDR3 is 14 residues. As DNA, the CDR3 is TGTGCCACCAGTGATCAGGACAGTTTCTATGGCTACACCTTC. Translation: CATSDQDSFYGYTF.

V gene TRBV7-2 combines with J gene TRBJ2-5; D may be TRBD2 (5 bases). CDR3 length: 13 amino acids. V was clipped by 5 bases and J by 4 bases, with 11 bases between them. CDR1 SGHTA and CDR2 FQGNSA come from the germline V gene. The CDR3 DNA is TGTGCCAGCAGCCAAACTAGGGTAGAGACCCAGTACTTC. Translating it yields CASSQTRVETQYF.

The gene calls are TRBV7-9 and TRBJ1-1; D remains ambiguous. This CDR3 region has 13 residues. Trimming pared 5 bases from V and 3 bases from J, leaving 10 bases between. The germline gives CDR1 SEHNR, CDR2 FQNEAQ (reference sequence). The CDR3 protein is CASSLDTHTEAFF. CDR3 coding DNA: TGTGCCAGCAGCCTTGACACCCACACTGAAGCTTTCTTT. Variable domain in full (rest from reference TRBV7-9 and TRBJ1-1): DTGVSQNPRHKITKRGQNVTFRCDPISEHNRLYWYRQTLGQGPEFLTYFQNEAQLEKSRLLSDRFSAERPKGSFSTLEIQRTEQGDSAMYLCASSLDTHTEAFFGQGTRLTVV.

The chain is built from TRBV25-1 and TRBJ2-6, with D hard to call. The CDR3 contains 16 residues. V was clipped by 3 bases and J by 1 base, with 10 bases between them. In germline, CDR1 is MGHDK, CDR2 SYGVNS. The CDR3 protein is CASSDASVSGANVLTF. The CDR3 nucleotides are TGTGCCAGCAGTGATGCTAGTGTTTCTGGGGCCAACGTCCTGACTTTC.

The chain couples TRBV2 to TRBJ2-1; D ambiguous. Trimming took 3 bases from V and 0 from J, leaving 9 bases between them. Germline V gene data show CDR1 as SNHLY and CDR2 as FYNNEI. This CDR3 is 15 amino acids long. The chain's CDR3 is CASSDRIPSYNEQFF. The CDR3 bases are TGTGCCAGCAGTGACAGGATACCCTCCTACAATGAGCAGTTCTTC. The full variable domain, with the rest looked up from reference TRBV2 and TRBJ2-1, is EPEVTQTPSHQVTQMGQEVILRCVPISNHLYFYWYRQILGQKVEFLVSFYNNEISEKSEIFDDQFSVERPDGSNFTLKIRSTKLEDSAMYFCASSDRIPSYNEQFFGPGTRLTVL.

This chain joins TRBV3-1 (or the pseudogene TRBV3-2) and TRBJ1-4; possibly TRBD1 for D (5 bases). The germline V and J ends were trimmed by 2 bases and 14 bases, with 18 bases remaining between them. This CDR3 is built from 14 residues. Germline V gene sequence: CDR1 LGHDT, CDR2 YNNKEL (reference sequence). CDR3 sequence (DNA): TGTGCCAGCAGCCAATCCGGCGGGGCATCGGTTCTGTTTTTT. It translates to CASSQSGGASVLFF.

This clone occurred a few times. As DNA, the CDR3 is TGTGCCAGCAGCCCTACTACAGGGTATCAGCCCCAGCATTTT. Translating it yields CASSPTTGYQPQHF. The gene calls are TRBV28 and TRBJ1-5; tentative D call: TRBD1 (6 bases). CDR3 size: 14 residues. V was trimmed by 6 bases and J by 5 bases, leaving 14 bases between them. From germline, CDR1 is MDHEN and CDR2 SYDVKM.

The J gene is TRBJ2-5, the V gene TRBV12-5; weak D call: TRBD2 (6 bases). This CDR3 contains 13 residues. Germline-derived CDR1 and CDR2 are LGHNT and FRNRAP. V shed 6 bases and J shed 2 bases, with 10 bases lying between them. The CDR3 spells CASGEGSQETQYF. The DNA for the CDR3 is TGTGCTAGTGGGGAGGGCTCGCAAGAGACCCAGTACTTC.

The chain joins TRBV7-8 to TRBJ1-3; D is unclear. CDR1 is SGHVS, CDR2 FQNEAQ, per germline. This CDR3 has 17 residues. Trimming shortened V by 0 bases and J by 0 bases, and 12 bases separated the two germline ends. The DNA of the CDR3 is TGTGCCAGCAGCTTAGCGCTTGTCGGTTCCTCTGGAAACACCATATATTTT. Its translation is CASSLALVGSSGNTIYF.

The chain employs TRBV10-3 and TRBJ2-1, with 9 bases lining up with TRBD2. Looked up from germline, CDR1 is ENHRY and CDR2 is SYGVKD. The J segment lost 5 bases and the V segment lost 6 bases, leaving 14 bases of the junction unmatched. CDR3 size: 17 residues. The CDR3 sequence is CAIRGRQGLAADNEQFF. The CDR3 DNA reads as TGTGCCATCAGAGGCCGACAGGGACTAGCAGCGGACAATGAGCAGTTCTTC.

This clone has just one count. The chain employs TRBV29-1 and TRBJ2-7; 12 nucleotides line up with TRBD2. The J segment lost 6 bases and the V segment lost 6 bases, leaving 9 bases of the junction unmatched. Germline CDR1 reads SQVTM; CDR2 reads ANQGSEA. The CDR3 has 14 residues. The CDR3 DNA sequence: TGCAGCGTGGGCCGACTAGCGGGGGATACCGAGCAGTACTTC. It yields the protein CSVGRLAGDTEQYF.

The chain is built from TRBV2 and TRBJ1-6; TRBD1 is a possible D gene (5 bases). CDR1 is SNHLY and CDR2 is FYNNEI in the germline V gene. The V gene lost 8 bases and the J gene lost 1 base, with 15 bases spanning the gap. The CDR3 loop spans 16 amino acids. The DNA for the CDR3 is TGTGCCAGCCTCAATGGCGGGGGGTCCTATAATTCACCCCTCCACTTT. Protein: CASLNGGGSYNSPLHF.

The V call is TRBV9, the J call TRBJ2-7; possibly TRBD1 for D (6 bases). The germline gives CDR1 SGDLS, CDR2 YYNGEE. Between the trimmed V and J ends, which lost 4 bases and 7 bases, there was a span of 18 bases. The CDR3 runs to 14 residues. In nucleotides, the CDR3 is TGTGCCAGCAGCCCCCAGGGACACTTTTGGGAGCAGTACTTC. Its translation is CASSPQGHFWEQYF.

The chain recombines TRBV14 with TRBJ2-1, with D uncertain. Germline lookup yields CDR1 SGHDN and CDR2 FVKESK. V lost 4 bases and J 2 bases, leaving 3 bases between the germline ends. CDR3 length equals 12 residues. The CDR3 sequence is CASSLTYNEQFF. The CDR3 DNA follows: TGTGCCAGCAGCCTAACCTACAATGAGCAGTTCTTC.

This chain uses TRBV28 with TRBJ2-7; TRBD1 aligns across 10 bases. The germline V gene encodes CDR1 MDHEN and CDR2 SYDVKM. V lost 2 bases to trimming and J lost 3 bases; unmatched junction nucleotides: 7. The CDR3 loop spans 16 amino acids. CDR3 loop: CASSLPDRGRDYEQYF. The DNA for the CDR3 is TGTGCCAGCAGTTTACCCGACAGGGGGCGAGACTACGAGCAGTACTTC.

CDR3 region: CASRTTYEQYF. Here the CDR3 DNA reads TGTGCCAGCCGCACTACCTACGAGCAGTACTTC. The rearrangement joins TRBV6-6 to TRBJ2-7; no definite D call. Trimming removed 8 bases at V and 2 bases at J, with 7 bases between. The CDR3 spans 11 residues. Germline CDR1 reads MNHNY; CDR2 reads SVGAGI (reference sequence).

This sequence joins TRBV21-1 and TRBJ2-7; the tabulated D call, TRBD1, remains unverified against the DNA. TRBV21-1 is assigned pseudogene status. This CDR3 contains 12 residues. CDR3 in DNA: TGTGCCAGCGGACAGGGAAGTTACGAGCAGTACTTC. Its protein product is CASGQGSYEQYF.

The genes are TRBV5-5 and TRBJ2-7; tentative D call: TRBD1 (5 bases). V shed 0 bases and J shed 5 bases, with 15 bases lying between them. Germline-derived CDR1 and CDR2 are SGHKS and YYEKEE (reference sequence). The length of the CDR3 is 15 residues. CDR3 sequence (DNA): TGTGCCAGCAGCTTGGCCGTTCAGGGCTTCGACGAGCAGTACTTC. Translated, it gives CASSLAVQGFDEQYF.

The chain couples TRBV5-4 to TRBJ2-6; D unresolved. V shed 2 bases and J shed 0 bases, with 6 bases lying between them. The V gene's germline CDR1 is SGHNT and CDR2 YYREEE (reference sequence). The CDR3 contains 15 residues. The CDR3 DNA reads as TGTGCCAGCAGCTTTCTGAGCTCTGGGGCCAACGTCCTGACTTTC. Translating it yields CASSFLSSGANVLTF.

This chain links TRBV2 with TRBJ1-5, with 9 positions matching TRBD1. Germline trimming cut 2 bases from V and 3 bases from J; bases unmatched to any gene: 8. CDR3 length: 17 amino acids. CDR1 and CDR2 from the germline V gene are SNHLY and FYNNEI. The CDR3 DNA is TGTGCCAGCAGTGAACGGTTACAGGGGGCGGTCAATCAGCCCCAGCATTTT. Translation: CASSERLQGAVNQPQHF.

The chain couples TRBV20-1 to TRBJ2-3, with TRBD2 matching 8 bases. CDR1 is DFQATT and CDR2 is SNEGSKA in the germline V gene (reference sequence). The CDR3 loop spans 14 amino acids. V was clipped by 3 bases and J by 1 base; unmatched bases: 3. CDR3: CSASLGGGTDTQYF. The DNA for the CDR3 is TGCAGTGCTAGTCTCGGGGGGGGCACAGATACGCAGTATTTT.

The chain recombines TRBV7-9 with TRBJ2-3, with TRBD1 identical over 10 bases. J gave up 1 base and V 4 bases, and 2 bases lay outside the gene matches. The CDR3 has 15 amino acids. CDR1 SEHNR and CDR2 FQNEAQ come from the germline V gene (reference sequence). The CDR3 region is CASSSGQGRTDTQYF. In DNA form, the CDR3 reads TGTGCCAGCAGCTCGGGACAGGGGCGCACAGATACGCAGTATTTT.